This T cell receptor beta chain was profiled in a study of blood T cell repertoires in COVID-19. The wider study: Collection of acute and convalescent COVID-19 samples took place in the United States, Italy and Spain.

The CDR3 length is 14 residues. Germline-derived CDR1 and CDR2 are SGHNT and YENEEA. The V and J ends lost 1 base and 10 bases respectively, with 13 bases between them. Some clones are missing from TCRdb's copy, which holds only in-frame ones; the method was immunoSEQ multiplex PCR. The sample consists of almost 55,000 clones, 90% of them appearing once. The sample consisted of peripheral blood. The sequence came from a woman aged 40-49 years with active COVID-19. V usage is TRBV11-3 and J usage is TRBJ2-2; a possible D gene is TRBD1 (6 bases). The CDR3 protein is CASSLVRGGLELFF. Written as DNA, the CDR3 is TGTGCCAGCAGCTTAGTCAGGGGTGGTTTGGAGCTGTTTTTT.